Following are 5 T cell receptor beta chains from one sample sequenced in a study of cytomegalovirus exposure and HLA in healthy donors. The protocol was immunoSEQ multiplex PCR, while the TCRdb copy is restricted to in-frame clones and leaves out a portion. The sample yields about 200,000 clones, roughly 84% seen once. The source material was PBMCs. These receptors were obtained from a woman under 40 in good health and CMV-seropositive.

V gene TRBV6-5 combines with J gene TRBJ1-1, with a possible D match to TRBD1 (6 bases). V dropped 4 bases and J dropped 5 bases, with 14 bases sitting between them. Germline values: CDR1 MNHEY, CDR2 SVGAGI. The CDR3 sequence is 14 residues long. The CDR3: CASSSPSGATEAFF. The CDR3 bases are TGTGCCAGCAGTTCTCCTTCAGGGGCGACTGAAGCTTTCTTT.

The rearrangement uses TRBV29-1 and TRBJ2-7; 8 nucleotides line up with TRBD1. The ends lost 4 bases at V and 5 bases at J; junction bases unmatched: 7. CDR1 is SQVTM, CDR2 ANQGSEA, per germline. The CDR3 is 13 amino acids. The CDR3 sequence is CSVARTGSNEQYF. The CDR3 coding sequence is TGCAGCGTTGCGCGGACAGGGTCTAACGAGCAGTACTTC.

This chain links TRBV27 with TRBJ2-3; D remains unclear. Trimming stripped 4 bases from V and 6 bases from J, with 11 bases between. This CDR3 has 13 amino acids. Germline V CDR1 and CDR2: MNHEY, SMNVEV (reference sequence). CDR3 loop: CASSSYTKDTQYF. For the CDR3, the DNA is TGTGCCAGCAGTTCTTACACCAAGGATACGCAGTATTTT.

The chain is built from TRBV29-1 and TRBJ2-1, with a possible D match to TRBD2 (6 bases). V was cut by 7 bases and J by 12 bases, with 13 bases left in between. CDR3 length: 10 amino acids. CDR1 and CDR2 from the germline V gene are SQVTM and ANQGSEA. CDR3 sequence (DNA): TGCAGCGCCGAAAAGGGAGGGCAGTTCTTC. This encodes CSAEKGGQFF.

The table lists this clone with a count of one. The chain combines TRBV7-8 with TRBJ1-2, with 7 bases fitting TRBD1. Germline V gene sequence: CDR1 SGHVS, CDR2 FQNEAQ. With V trimmed by 5 bases and J by 7 bases, 7 bases remained unmatched. This CDR3 contains 13 residues. The CDR3 reads CASSPGTVPGYTF. The DNA for the CDR3 is TGTGCCAGCAGCCCCGGGACAGTCCCTGGCTACACCTTC.